These T cell receptor beta chains were read from a single sample in a study of CXCR3-negative and CXCR3-positive naive CD8 T cells. TCRdb reprocessed the 5' RACE reads, with one entry per CDR3 protein and no DNA. This sample's clone table lists under 150,000 distinct CDR3 sequences. Sequencing used naive CXCR3+ CD8+ T cells from blood. These receptors all come from a human donor in good health. Some clones in this sample may be carry-over from other donors' samples. CDR3s include the opening cysteine and the closing phenylalanine or tryptophan.

V gene	J gene	CDR3 protein
TRBV7-3	TRBJ2-3	CASSSGGSTDTQYF
TRBV29-1	TRBJ1-5	CSVQGGAGNQPQHF
TRBV2	TRBJ2-1	CAGSERGNSYNEQFF
TRBV27	TRBJ2-5	CASSLYDRWEETQYF
TRBV5-4	TRBJ2-1	CATLAGNEQFF
TRBV12-3/TRBV12-4	TRBJ1-5	CASSPQGNRQPQHF
TRBV28	TRBJ1-5	CASSLSGFHQPQHF
TRBV15	TRBJ2-7	CATSKGQTNSYEQYF
TRBV7-9	TRBJ1-1	CASSLYTGDTEAFF
TRBV29-1	TRBJ2-7	CSVVGQDSYEQYF
TRBV12-3/TRBV12-4	TRBJ1-2	CASNSQGASGYTF
TRBV29-1	TRBJ1-2	CSGAGTGLYGYTF
TRBV27	TRBJ2-1	CASSLSLAAYNEQFF
TRBV7-9	TRBJ1-5	CASSLAGTGDQPQHF
TRBV3-1	TRBJ2-7	CASSYGTPSYEQYF
TRBV11-2	TRBJ2-5	CASSHYGLETQYF
TRBV6-2/TRBV6-3	TRBJ1-5	CASSSGRNSNQPQHF
TRBV7-9	TRBJ2-1	CASSLSSGEDINEQFF
TRBV10-2	TRBJ1-1	CAVRTGAGTEAFF
TRBV9	TRBJ2-7	CASSVAGSASAYEQYF
TRBV12-3/TRBV12-4	TRBJ2-7	CASTPGAGEYEQYF
TRBV28	TRBJ2-7	CASSLPDREGYYEQYF
TRBV28	TRBJ1-5	CASSFPRGGQPQHF
TRBV5-1	TRBJ2-7	CASSLGQGMAYEQYF
TRBV19	TRBJ2-7	CASSIGGTGGGHEQYF
TRBV27	TRBJ2-1	CASRTQGWGLYNEQFF
TRBV7-9	TRBJ2-7	CASSQTGHYEQYF
TRBV15	TRBJ1-2	CATGTEKGGYTF
TRBV11-2	TRBJ2-1	CASSYRGGDAPYNEQFF
TRBV28	TRBJ2-7	CASSGTVGAYEQYF
TRBV19	TRBJ2-7	CATGRGYGEQYF
TRBV9	TRBJ2-5	CASSVGDREAETQYF
TRBV7-8	TRBJ1-1	CASSLMGRDPEAFF
TRBV13	TRBJ2-3	CASSLRTGTRIHTDTQYF
TRBV9	TRBJ1-2	CASSANPDVNYGYTF
TRBV7-2	TRBJ2-2	CASSLVGQTISTGELFF
TRBV12-3/TRBV12-4	TRBJ2-5	CASSSSDSSGSRETQYF
TRBV5-1	TRBJ2-7	CASSEAGTPSYEQYF
TRBV13	TRBJ2-7	CASHYWDANTYEQYF
TRBV15	TRBJ2-3	CATSSTSRDTQYF
TRBV29-1	TRBJ2-2	CSARGSYTGELFF
TRBV29-1	TRBJ2-7	CSALDLLSYEQYF
TRBV13	TRBJ2-1	CASSSAYRGGPDNEQFF
TRBV5-1	TRBJ1-1	CASSSGTGYTEASF
TRBV5-1	TRBJ1-1	CASSLDGENTEAFF
TRBV7-9	TRBJ2-2	CARHVADTGELFF
TRBV24-1	TRBJ2-1	CATSDLGTDNNEQFF
TRBV5-1	TRBJ1-1	CASSLDEGVEAFF
TRBV29-1	TRBJ2-7	CSVGTGTYEQYF
TRBV19	TRBJ2-7	CASSKGFGTEVEQYF
TRBV25-1	TRBJ1-1	CASRRTPNTEAFF
TRBV4-3	TRBJ2-7	CASSQASGGAYEQYF
TRBV14	TRBJ2-2	CASSPWLGQRNTGELFF
TRBV7-9	TRBJ2-1	CASSLGDNEQFF
TRBV15	TRBJ2-7	CATSREGQGFDEQYF
TRBV28	TRBJ1-5	CASSLGGQGIQPQHF
TRBV29-1	TRBJ1-1	CSVVRGTTEAFF
TRBV7-2	TRBJ2-7	CASSYAGRVYEQYF
TRBV5-1	TRBJ2-7	CASSKTQLSSYEQYF
TRBV7-9	TRBJ2-7	CASSLPGTYEQYF